This T cell receptor (beta chain) was observed in a study of beta chain features in type 1 diabetes. Study-wide findings and caveats: The study found moderately but significantly shorter TCRB CDR3s in all four CD4+ subsets of Type 1 diabetes patients. There was a possibility that cDNA sequencing over-represented cells with high TCR expression. The study found fewer insertions and more deletions at VDJ junctions in type 1 diabetes patients.

The isolated RNA, all of it, was reverse transcribed, so expressed TCRB transcripts were what got sequenced. Generated by immunoSEQ multiplex PCR, the TCRdb table keeps only in-frame clones and is missing some. Of hundreds of thousands of clones listed, 11% are singletons. CDR3 length: 14 amino acids. Germline values: CDR1 SGDLS, CDR2 YYNGEE. The V end was cut by 1 base, the J end by 2 bases, with 6 bases between. This clone was counted between two and nine times. Its antigen remains unknown. This TCR was sampled from a woman in her 30s in good health. The chain uses TRBV9 and TRBJ2-2; D unclear. Sequences were obtained from naive CD4+ T cells from blood. CDR3 in amino acids: CASSVYRNTGELFF. In DNA form, the CDR3 reads TGTGCCAGCAGCGTATACAGAAACACCGGGGAGCTGTTTTTT.